Shown below are 3 T cell receptor beta chains from a single sample sequenced in a study of blood T cell repertoires in COVID-19. Sequencing was performed with immunoSEQ multiplex PCR; in TCRdb, only in-frame clones are kept and a portion is missing. Of 40,000 to 65,000 clones listed, roughly four fifths are singletons. The sample comprised peripheral blood. Every receptor here comes from a human donor in a cohort sampled during active COVID-19.

This chain joins TRBV6-4 and TRBJ1-1; D gene unclear. The V gene's germline CDR1 is MRHNA and CDR2 SNTAGT. Trimming shortened V by 6 bases and J by 0 bases, and 11 bases separated the two germline ends. The CDR3 contains 14 residues. The CDR3 nucleotides read TGTGCCAGCAGAAATACAGACATGAACACTGAAGCTTTCTTT. As protein: CASRNTDMNTEAFF.

This chain joins TRBV18 and TRBJ2-7; TRBD2 matches at 11 bases. V lost 5 bases, J lost 2 bases, and 8 bases stayed unmatched. Germline V gives CDR1 KGHSH, CDR2 LQKENI. The CDR3 length is 16 residues. CDR3 loop: CASSAGRSGGAYEQYF. The CDR3, as DNA: TGTGCCAGCTCAGCAGGCCGTAGCGGGGGGGCCTACGAGCAGTACTTC.

This chain joins TRBV7-2 and TRBJ2-3, with 7 bases aligning to TRBD2. The CDR3 spans 15 residues. The V gene end was trimmed by 0 bases and the J gene end by 3 bases; junction bases not matched to a gene: 3. The germline V gene encodes CDR1 SGHTA and CDR2 FQGNSA. As DNA, the CDR3 is TGTGCCAGCAGCTTAGCTGGGACTATAACAGATACGCAGTATTTT. Protein sequence: CASSLAGTITDTQYF.